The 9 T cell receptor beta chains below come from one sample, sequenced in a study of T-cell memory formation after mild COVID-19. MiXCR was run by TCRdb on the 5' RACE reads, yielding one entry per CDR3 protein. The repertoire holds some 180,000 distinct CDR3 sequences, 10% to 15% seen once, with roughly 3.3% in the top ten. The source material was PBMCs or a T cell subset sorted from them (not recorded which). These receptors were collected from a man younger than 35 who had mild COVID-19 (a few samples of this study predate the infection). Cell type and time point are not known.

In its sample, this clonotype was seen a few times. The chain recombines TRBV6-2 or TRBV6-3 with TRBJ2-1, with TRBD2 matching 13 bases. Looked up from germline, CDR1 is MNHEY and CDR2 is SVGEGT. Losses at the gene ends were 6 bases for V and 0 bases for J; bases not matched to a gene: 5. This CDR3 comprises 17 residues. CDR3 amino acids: CASRGLAGPYSYNEQFF. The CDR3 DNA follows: TGTGCCAGCAGGGGACTAGCGGGGCCCTACTCCTACAATGAGCAGTTCTTC.

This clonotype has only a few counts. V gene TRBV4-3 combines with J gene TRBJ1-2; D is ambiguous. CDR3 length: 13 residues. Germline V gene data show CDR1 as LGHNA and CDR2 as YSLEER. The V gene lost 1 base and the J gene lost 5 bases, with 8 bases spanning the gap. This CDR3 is CASSQVPGYGYTF. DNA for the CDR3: TGCGCCAGCAGCCAAGTACCGGGATATGGCTACACCTTC.

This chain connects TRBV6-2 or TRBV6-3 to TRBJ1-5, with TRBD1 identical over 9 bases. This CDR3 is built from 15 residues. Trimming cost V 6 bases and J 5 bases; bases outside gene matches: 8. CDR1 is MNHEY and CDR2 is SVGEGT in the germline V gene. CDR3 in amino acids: CASRDPGTGHQPQHF. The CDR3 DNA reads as TGTGCCAGCAGGGACCCCGGGACAGGGCATCAGCCCCAGCATTTT.

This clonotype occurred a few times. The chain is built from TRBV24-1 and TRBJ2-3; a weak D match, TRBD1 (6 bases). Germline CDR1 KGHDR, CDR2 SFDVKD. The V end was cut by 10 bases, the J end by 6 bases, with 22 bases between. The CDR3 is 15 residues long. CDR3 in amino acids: CATGVFQGLIDTQYF. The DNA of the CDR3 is TGTGCCACTGGGGTTTTCCAGGGGTTGATCGATACGCAGTATTTT.

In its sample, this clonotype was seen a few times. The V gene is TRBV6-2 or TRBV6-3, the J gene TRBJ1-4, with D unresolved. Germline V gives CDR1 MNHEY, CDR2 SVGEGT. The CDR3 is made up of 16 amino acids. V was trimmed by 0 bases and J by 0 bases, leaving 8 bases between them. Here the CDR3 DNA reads TGTGCCAGCAGTTACTCGATCGCTGCAACTAATGAAAAACTGTTTTTT. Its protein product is CASSYSIAATNEKLFF.

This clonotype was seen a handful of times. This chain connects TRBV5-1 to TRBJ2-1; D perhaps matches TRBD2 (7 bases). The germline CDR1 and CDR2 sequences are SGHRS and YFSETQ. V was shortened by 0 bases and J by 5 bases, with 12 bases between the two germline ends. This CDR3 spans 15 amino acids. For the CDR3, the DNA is TGCGCCAGCAGCTTGGCGCGGGGGCTAAACAATGAGCAGTTCTTC. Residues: CASSLARGLNNEQFF.

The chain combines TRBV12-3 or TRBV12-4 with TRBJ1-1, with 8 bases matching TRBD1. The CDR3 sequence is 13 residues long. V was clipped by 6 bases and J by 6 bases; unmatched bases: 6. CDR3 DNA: TGTGCCAGCAGCCAGGGGGCGGGGGCTGAAGCTTTCTTT. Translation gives CASSQGAGAEAFF.

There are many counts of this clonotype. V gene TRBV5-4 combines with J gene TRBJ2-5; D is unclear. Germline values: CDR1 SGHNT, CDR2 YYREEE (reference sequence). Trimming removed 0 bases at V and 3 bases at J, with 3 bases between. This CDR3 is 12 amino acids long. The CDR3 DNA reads TGTGCCAGCAGCTTGGGGGAAGAGACCCAGTACTTC. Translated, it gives CASSLGEETQYF.

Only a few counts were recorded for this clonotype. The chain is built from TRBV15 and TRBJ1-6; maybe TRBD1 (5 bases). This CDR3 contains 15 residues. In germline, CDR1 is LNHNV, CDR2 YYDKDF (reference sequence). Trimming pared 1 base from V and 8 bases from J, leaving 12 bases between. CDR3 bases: TGTGCCACCAGCAGAGCCCGGGGGGGGGATTCACCCCTCCACTTT. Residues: CATSRARGGDSPLHF.